These 17 T cell receptor beta chains originate from one sample sequenced in a study of beta chain features in type 1 diabetes. Study conclusions and caveats: TCRB CDR3s were moderately but significantly shorter in Type 1 diabetes patients in all four CD4+ subsets.

These receptors have no known antigen. Every bit of the isolated RNA underwent reverse transcription, so sequencing read expressed TCRB transcripts. Repertoires were generated with immunoSEQ multiplex PCR, while TCRdb's copy carries only in-frame clones and drops some. Found here are a few hundred thousand clones, about 10% of them singletons; the top ten hold approximately 0.6%. Material: central memory CD4+ T cells from blood. Receptors were obtained from a man under 40 with type 1 diabetes.

Many counts were recorded for this clone. This chain uses TRBV14 with TRBJ1-1; D might be TRBD1 (6 bases). CDR1 is SGHDN, CDR2 FVKESK, per germline. The germline V and J ends were trimmed by 4 bases and 5 bases, with 14 bases remaining between them. The CDR3 loop spans 14 amino acids. The CDR3 reads CASSPIQGWTEAFF. The DNA of the CDR3 is TGTGCCAGCAGCCCGATACAGGGCTGGACTGAAGCTTTCTTT.

This clone was seen only a few times. V is TRBV11-2 and J is TRBJ2-2; D uncertain. The germline V and J ends were trimmed by 0 bases and 7 bases, with 9 bases remaining between them. This CDR3 is built from 14 residues. From germline, CDR1 is SGHAT and CDR2 FQNNGV. CDR3 sequence: CASSLDPINGELFF. The DNA of the CDR3 is TGTGCCAGCAGCTTAGACCCGATAAACGGGGAGCTGTTTTTT.

This clone has more than one count but fewer than ten. This sequence joins TRBV5-4 and TRBJ1-2, with TRBD1 matching 9 bases. Germline lookup yields CDR1 SGHNT and CDR2 YYREEE (reference sequence). The length of the CDR3 is 13 residues. Losses at the gene ends were 3 bases for V and 8 bases for J; bases not matched to a gene: 5. This CDR3 reads CASSSQGADGYTF. Written as DNA, the CDR3 is TGTGCCAGCAGCTCACAGGGGGCGGACGGCTACACCTTC. The full variable domain, completed using reference TRBV5-4 and TRBJ1-2, is ETGVTQSPTHLIKTRGQQVTLRCSSQSGHNTVSWYQQALGQGPQFIFQYYREEENGRGNFPPRFSGLQFPNYSSELNVNALELDDSALYLCASSSQGADGYTFGSGTRLTVV.

The rearrangement joins TRBV19 to TRBJ2-1, with TRBD2 identical over 8 bases. Trimming cost V 7 bases and J 5 bases; bases outside gene matches: 10. Germline V gene lookup returns CDR1 LNHDA and CDR2 SQIVND (reference sequence). This CDR3 contains 15 residues. The CDR3 loop is CASIGRAGFNNEQFF. For the CDR3, the DNA is TGTGCCAGTATCGGGAGGGCAGGGTTTAACAATGAGCAGTTCTTC. The entire variable domain, with the rest obtained from reference TRBV19 and TRBJ2-1, is as follows: DGGITQSPKYLFRKEGQNVTLSCEQNLNHDAMYWYRQDPGQGLRLIYYSQIVNDFQKGDIAEGYSVSREKKESFPLTVTSAQKNPTAFYLCASIGRAGFNNEQFFGPGTRLTVL.

Only a few counts were recorded for this clone. The chain is built from TRBV18 and TRBJ2-1; 8 nucleotides align to TRBD2. CDR3 length: 13 residues. Germline V gives CDR1 KGHSH, CDR2 LQKENI. Germline trimming cut 6 bases from V and 5 bases from J; bases unmatched to any gene: 3. The CDR3 DNA is TGTGCCAGCTCGGCGACTAGCGACAATGAGCAGTTCTTC. Translating gives CASSATSDNEQFF.

This clone was observed a few times. The chain carries TRBV5-4 and TRBJ1-4, with unresolved D. With 4 bases removed from V and 8 bases from J, the gap between germline ends came to 12 bases. Germline lookup yields CDR1 SGHNT and CDR2 YYREEE (reference sequence). This CDR3 spans 13 amino acids. The CDR3 DNA reads TGTGCCAGCAGCGCGGCGAGTGGGGAAAAACTGTTTTTT. Amino acid sequence: CASSAASGEKLFF.

In its sample, this clone was seen a few times. The chain combines TRBV7-2 with TRBJ1-2; D gene ambiguous. The CDR3 spans 14 residues. With 1 base removed from V and 7 bases from J, the gap between germline ends came to 13 bases. Germline V lookup: CDR1 SGHTA, CDR2 FQGNSA. This chain's CDR3 is CASSLGAEEGGYTF. The CDR3 DNA is TGTGCCAGCAGCTTAGGGGCCGAGGAAGGTGGCTACACCTTC.

This chain joins TRBV10-3 and TRBJ2-5; 12 nucleotides align to TRBD1. This CDR3 has 15 residues. V was clipped by 6 bases and J by 5 bases; unmatched bases: 7. Germline CDR1 is ENHRY and CDR2 is SYGVKD. DNA of the CDR3: TGTGCCATCAGAGGTGGGACAGGGGGCGAGGAGACCCAGTACTTC. It yields the protein CAIRGGTGGEETQYF.

The rearrangement links TRBV7-9 to TRBJ2-1; D is uncertain. The V gene lost 1 base and the J gene lost 8 bases, with 18 bases spanning the gap. This CDR3 has 16 amino acids. Germline V gene sequence: CDR1 SEHNR, CDR2 FQNEAQ (reference sequence). CDR3: CASSLEITIPGDEQFF. The CDR3 coding sequence is TGTGCCAGCAGCTTAGAGATCACTATCCCTGGCGATGAGCAGTTCTTC.

About this clone itself: A read error may produce the germline difference seen at one junction end. This chain joins TRBV7-7 and TRBJ2-1; D possibly uses TRBD1 or TRBD2 (6 bases each). Germline V gene data show CDR1 as SSHAT and CDR2 as FNYEAQ (reference sequence). The CDR3 consists of 16 residues. CDR3 amino acids: CASSLGAGAGYNEQFF. The DNA for the CDR3 is TGTGCTAGCAGCTTAGGGGCAGGGGCGGGGTACAATGAGCAGTTCTTC.

V gene TRBV29-1 combines with J gene TRBJ2-6; D gene uncertain. Germline loops: CDR1 SQVTM, CDR2 ANQGSEA. The ends were cut back, 6 bases at V and 0 bases at J, with 0 bases in the middle. The CDR3 has 11 amino acids. This CDR3 reads CSVSGANVLTF. In nucleotides, the CDR3 is TGCAGCGTCTCTGGGGCCAACGTCCTGACTTTC.

This clone showed up just a few times. The chain has TRBV6-6 and TRBJ1-5; possibly TRBD1 for D (5 bases). Germline-derived CDR1 and CDR2 are MNHNY and SVGAGI (reference sequence). Between the trimmed V and J ends, which lost 7 bases and 0 bases, there was a span of 13 bases. The CDR3 sequence is 15 residues long. The CDR3 DNA reads as TGTGCCAGCACGAAAGGGGAGCATAGCAATCAGCCCCAGCATTTT. Translated: CASTKGEHSNQPQHF.

There are a few counts of this clone. This chain joins TRBV6-5 and TRBJ2-1, with D possibly matching TRBD2 (5 bases). The CDR3 spans 12 residues. V was cut by 5 bases and J by 12 bases, with 14 bases left in between. The germline CDR1 and CDR2 sequences are MNHEY and SVGAGI. CDR3 amino acids: CASSETLGGQFF. CDR3 DNA sequence: TGTGCCAGCAGTGAGACACTCGGAGGGCAGTTCTTC.

This clone was observed at least ten times. The CDR3 reads CAISDRPQETQYF. The CDR3 DNA reads as TGTGCCATCAGTGATAGACCCCAAGAGACCCAGTACTTC. This chain joins TRBV10-3 and TRBJ2-5; no firm D call. Trimming cost V 3 bases and J 1 base, with 6 bases left between them. Germline CDR1 is ENHRY and CDR2 is SYGVKD. The CDR3 is 13 amino acids.

The chain links TRBV5-1 to TRBJ2-3, with D hard to call. CDR1 is SGHRS and CDR2 is YFSETQ in the germline V gene. This CDR3 region has 15 residues. Trimming removed 4 bases at V and 0 bases at J, with 12 bases between. CDR3: CASSPMLSSTDTQYF. CDR3 nucleotide sequence: TGCGCCAGCAGCCCGATGTTATCTAGCACAGATACGCAGTATTTT.

V usage is TRBV18 and J usage is TRBJ1-2; 9 bases map to TRBD1. The junction had 2 bases not matched to a gene; V was cut back by 2 bases and J by 4 bases. The CDR3 covers 14 residues. The germline V gene encodes CDR1 KGHSH and CDR2 LQKENI. CDR3 residues: CASSPDRGTYGYTF. The CDR3, as DNA: TGTGCCAGCTCACCAGACAGGGGGACCTATGGCTACACCTTC.

This chain connects TRBV5-1 to TRBJ2-5, with 8 bases identical to TRBD1. This CDR3 is 18 amino acids long. Losses at the gene ends were 0 bases for V and 2 bases for J; bases not matched to a gene: 12. Per the germline V gene, CDR1 is SGHRS and CDR2 is YFSETQ. CDR3 in amino acids: CASSLEGTGRGLQETQYF. As DNA, the CDR3 is TGCGCCAGCAGCTTGGAAGGGACTGGCAGGGGGCTGCAAGAGACCCAGTACTTC.